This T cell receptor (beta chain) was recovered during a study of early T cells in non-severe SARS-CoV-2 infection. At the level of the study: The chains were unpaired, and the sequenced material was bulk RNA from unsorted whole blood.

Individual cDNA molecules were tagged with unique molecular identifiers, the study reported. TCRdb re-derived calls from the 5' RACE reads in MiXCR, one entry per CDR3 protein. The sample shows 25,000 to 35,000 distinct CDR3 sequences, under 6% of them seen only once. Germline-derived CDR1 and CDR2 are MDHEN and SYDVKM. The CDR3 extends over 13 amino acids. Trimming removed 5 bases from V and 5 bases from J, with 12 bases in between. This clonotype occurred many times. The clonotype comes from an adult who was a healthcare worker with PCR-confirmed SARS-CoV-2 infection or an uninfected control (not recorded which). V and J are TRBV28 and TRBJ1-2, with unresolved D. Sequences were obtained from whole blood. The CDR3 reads CASSEIYEYGYTF. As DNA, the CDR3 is TGTGCCAGCAGTGAGATCTACGAATATGGCTACACCTTC.